Below are 20 T cell receptor beta chains sequenced from a single sample in a study of blood T cell repertoires in COVID-19. TCRdb's copy holds only in-frame clones and misses some; the assay was immunoSEQ multiplex PCR. Here the sample spans under 95,000 clones, 83% being singletons. The material sequenced was peripheral blood. The receptors here all came from a woman older than 75 with acute or convalescent COVID-19.

The chain joins TRBV9 to TRBJ2-5, with a tentative D call TRBD2 (5 bases). V was shortened by 0 bases and J by 2 bases, with 11 bases between the two germline ends. Germline CDR1 reads SGDLS; CDR2 reads YYNGEE. The CDR3 is 15 amino acids. The DNA for the CDR3 is TGTGCCAGCAGCGTAGCTGGGCCGGGGCAAGAGACCCAGTACTTC. As protein: CASSVAGPGQETQYF.

The chain uses TRBV6-6 and TRBJ2-3, with 8 bases aligning to TRBD2. The V and J ends lost 5 bases and 0 bases, in that order; junction bases with no gene match: 7. The CDR3 contains 16 residues. In germline, CDR1 is MNHNY, CDR2 SVGAGI (reference sequence). The CDR3 DNA sequence: TGTGCCAGCAGTCCGACTAGCGCTTCTAGCACAGATACGCAGTATTTT. Its translation: CASSPTSASSTDTQYF.

The chain has TRBV19 and TRBJ2-2; TRBD1 matches 10 bases. J gave up 4 bases and V 3 bases, and 14 bases lay outside the gene matches. Germline values: CDR1 LNHDA, CDR2 SQIVND (reference sequence). This CDR3 contains 19 residues. The CDR3 DNA reads as TGTGCCAGTAGTATTTCGGTGCTCGGACAGGGGGGTGGCACCGGGGAGCTGTTTTTT. It specifies CASSISVLGQGGGTGELFF.

This rearrangement joins TRBV12-3 or TRBV12-4 to TRBJ1-2; D is unclear. The CDR3 sequence is 13 residues long. Trimming cost V 5 bases and J 2 bases, with 9 bases left between them. CDR3 nucleotide sequence: TGTGCCAGCAGTCATCCCCCCAACTATGGCTACACCTTC. Amino acids: CASSHPPNYGYTF.

CDR3 amino acids: CASSHGSGEQYF. CDR3 nucleotides: TGTGCCAGCAGCCACGGTTCGGGCGAGCAGTACTTC. The V gene is TRBV7-2, the J gene TRBJ2-7; D is unclear. V was shortened by 5 bases and J by 6 bases, with 11 bases between the two germline ends. The CDR3 length is 12 residues. Germline CDR1 reads SGHTA; CDR2 reads FQGNSA.

The chain uses TRBV3-1 (or the pseudogene TRBV3-2) and TRBJ2-1, with a tentative D call TRBD2 (5 bases). With 4 bases removed from V and 7 bases from J, the gap between germline ends came to 14 bases. Germline-derived CDR1 and CDR2 are LGHDT and YNNKEL (reference sequence). The CDR3 covers 14 residues. CDR3 DNA: TGTGCCAGCAGCCCGAATAGCGTGGTTAATGAGCAGTTCTTC. Protein product: CASSPNSVVNEQFF.

A single count supports this clone. V gene TRBV5-5 combines with J gene TRBJ2-7, with 8 bases fitting TRBD2. J was trimmed by 6 bases and V by 4 bases; bases with no gene match: 15. Germline V CDR1 and CDR2: SGHKS, YYEKEE (reference sequence). This CDR3 contains 16 residues. CDR3 sequence reads: CASSPSTGSGNREQYF. The DNA of the CDR3 is TGTGCCAGCAGCCCTAGTACAGGTAGCGGGAACCGCGAGCAGTACTTC. Full variable domain (remainder filled in from reference TRBV5-5 and TRBJ2-7): DAGVTQSPTHLIKTRGQQVTLRCSPISGHKSVSWYQQVLGQGPQFIFQYYEKEERGRGNFPDRFSARQFPNYSSELNVNALLLGDSALYLCASSPSTGSGNREQYFGPGTRLTVT.

The gene calls are TRBV7-9 and TRBJ1-2; TRBD1 might be the D (5 bases). This CDR3 comprises 14 residues. The germline gives CDR1 SEHNR, CDR2 FQNEAQ (reference sequence). The ends were cut back, 4 bases at V and 8 bases at J, with 17 bases in the middle. In DNA, the CDR3 is TGTGCCAGCAGCTCAGGGCCAGGGAGGAGCGGCTACACCTTC. Amino acids: CASSSGPGRSGYTF.

The chain employs TRBV5-5 and TRBJ1-5; 9 positions match TRBD1. Germline-derived CDR1 and CDR2 are SGHKS and YYEKEE (reference sequence). The CDR3 runs to 15 residues. V was clipped by 5 bases and J by 6 bases; unmatched bases: 9. In nucleotides, the CDR3 is TGTGCCAGCAGTCGGACAGGGGAAGCTGGTCAGCCCCAGCATTTT. It codes for CASSRTGEAGQPQHF.

This clone was counted between two and nine times. In the same sample, other DNA sequences code for this CDR3. The V gene is TRBV3-1 (or the pseudogene TRBV3-2), the J gene TRBJ2-5; D unclear. Trimming removed 1 base at V and 4 bases at J, with 4 bases between. Germline V lookup: CDR1 LGHDT, CDR2 YNNKEL (reference sequence). The CDR3 has 12 residues. CDR3 loop: CASSQGGETQYF. Here the CDR3 DNA reads TGTGCCAGCAGCCAAGGCGGAGAGACCCAGTACTTC.

This clone was detected only once. The junction does not match germline at one end; this may be a read error. The chain links TRBV18 to TRBJ2-1; 8 bases line up with TRBD2. The V gene's germline CDR1 is KGHSH and CDR2 LQKENI. The CDR3 covers 12 residues. CDR3 protein: CASSPASGGFIF. The CDR3 nucleotides read TGTGCCAGCTCACCGGCGAGCGGGGGTTTTATCTTC.

This chain connects TRBV18 to TRBJ2-7; 14 bases line up with TRBD2. The CDR3 is 17 residues long. Germline V gene data show CDR1 as KGHSH and CDR2 as LQKENI. With V trimmed by 2 bases and J by 2 bases, 5 bases remained unmatched. CDR3 in amino acids: CASSPGTSGSSTYEQYF. The CDR3 region has the DNA TGTGCCAGCTCACCAGGGACTAGCGGGAGTAGCACCTACGAGCAGTACTTC.

This chain uses TRBV7-8 with TRBJ2-7, with D maybe TRBD2 (5 bases). The germline gives CDR1 SGHVS, CDR2 FQNEAQ. The length of the CDR3 is 14 residues. Trimming left V 6 bases short and J 2 bases short, with 14 bases between. In DNA, the CDR3 is TGTGCCAGCAGGCGGACTGTGGGAGCCTACGAGCAGTACTTC. Translating it yields CASRRTVGAYEQYF. Complete variable domain (other parts from reference TRBV7-8 and TRBJ2-7): GAGVSQSPRYKVAKRGQDVALRCDPISGHVSLFWYQQALGQGPEFLTYFQNEAQLDKSGLPSDRFFAERPEGSVSTLKIQRTQQEDSAVYLCASRRTVGAYEQYFGPGTRLTVT.

The chain is built from TRBV5-8 and TRBJ1-6; 7 nucleotides match TRBD1. The CDR3 extends over 15 amino acids. From germline, CDR1 is SGHTS and CDR2 YDEGEE. Losses at the gene ends were 0 bases for V and 8 bases for J; bases not matched to a gene: 5. The CDR3 nucleotides are TGTGCCAGCAGCTTGGATCGGACAGGCTATTCACCCCTCCACTTT. Encoded protein: CASSLDRTGYSPLHF.

CDR3 residues: CASSFDRQYQETQYF. The CDR3 DNA is TGTGCCAGCAGCTTTGACAGGCAGTACCAAGAGACCCAGTACTTC. This rearrangement joins TRBV5-6 to TRBJ2-5, with D possibly TRBD1 on 6 matching bases. The CDR3 sequence is 15 residues long. Germline loops: CDR1 SGHDT, CDR2 YYEEEE. Between the trimmed V and J ends, which lost 2 bases and 0 bases, there was a span of 11 bases. The full variable domain, in which reference TRBV5-6 and TRBJ2-5 provide the parts outside the CDR3, is DAGVTQSPTHLIKTRGQQVTLRCSPKSGHDTVSWYQQALGQGPQFIFQYYEEEERQRGNFPDRFSGHQFPNYSSELNVNALLLGDSALYLCASSFDRQYQETQYFGPGTRLLVL.

This sequence joins TRBV5-5 and TRBJ2-2, with 8 bases that match TRBD2. Per the germline V gene, CDR1 is SGHKS and CDR2 is YYEKEE (reference sequence). The CDR3 runs to 16 residues. Trimming cost V 2 bases and J 1 base; bases outside gene matches: 4. Here the CDR3 reads CASSLAGVRNTGELFF. The CDR3 DNA reads as TGTGCCAGCAGCTTAGCGGGAGTCAGGAACACCGGGGAGCTGTTTTTT.

The CDR3 coding sequence is TGTGCAAGTCGCTTCAAAATGTTAGCGGGTATAACATACGAGCAGTACTTC. Translation gives CASRFKMLAGITYEQYF. This chain joins TRBV12-2 and TRBJ2-7; TRBD2 is the table's D call and was not checked against the DNA. TRBV12-2 is a pseudogene. This CDR3 is built from 17 residues.

The rearrangement joins TRBV5-4 to TRBJ2-1; 13 bases agree with TRBD2. Germline V gene lookup returns CDR1 SGHNT and CDR2 YYREEE (reference sequence). The length of the CDR3 is 19 residues. With 5 bases clipped from V and 0 bases from J, the junction kept 11 bases outside the gene matches. DNA of the CDR3: TGTGCCAGCAGTCCGATGACTAGCGGGAGGACGAGCTCCTACAATGAGCAGTTCTTC. Residues: CASSPMTSGRTSSYNEQFF.

This clone was detected a few times. This sequence joins TRBV14 and TRBJ2-2, with 16 bases identical to TRBD2. From germline, CDR1 is SGHDN and CDR2 FVKESK. The junction had 8 bases not matched to a gene; V was cut back by 4 bases and J by 3 bases. The CDR3 consists of 19 residues. In nucleotides, the CDR3 is TGTGCCAGCAGCCCCCTCCTGGGACTAGCGGGGGGGGACACCGGGGAGCTGTTTTTT. It encodes CASSPLLGLAGGDTGELFF. The full variable domain, in which reference TRBV14 and TRBJ2-2 provide the parts outside the CDR3, is EAGVTQFPSHSVIEKGQTVTLRCDPISGHDNLYWYRRVMGKEIKFLLHFVKESKQDESGMPNNRFLAERTGGTYSTLKVQPAELEDSGVYFCASSPLLGLAGGDTGELFFGEGSRLTVL.

The chain joins TRBV2 to TRBJ1-1; D is possibly TRBD1 (6 bases). The CDR3 sequence is 14 residues long. The germline CDR1 and CDR2 sequences are SNHLY and FYNNEI. Between the trimmed V and J ends, which lost 7 bases and 1 base, there was a span of 13 bases. The CDR3 is CASIRRGANTEAFF. The CDR3 coding sequence is TGTGCCAGCATCCGGCGGGGGGCGAACACTGAAGCTTTCTTT.